These 24 T cell receptor beta chains were all obtained from the same sample, sequenced in a study of OX40 agonist ivuxolimab in advanced cancers. Sequencing used immunoSEQ multiplex PCR; TCRdb keeps in-frame clones, though not all of them. Of roughly 30,000 clones detected, roughly 81% appear once; the ten largest clones hold roughly 22%. The sequencing here drew on CD4+ or CD8+ T cells sorted from blood, taken in a trial of the OX40 agonist ivuxolimab. These receptors all stem from an adult with an advanced solid tumor such as melanoma, head and neck, liver or kidney cancer.

V is TRBV6-5 and J is TRBJ1-1; a possible D gene is TRBD1 (5 bases). Trimming cost V 0 bases and J 5 bases, with 10 bases left between them. The length of the CDR3 is 14 residues. Germline V gene sequence: CDR1 MNHEY, CDR2 SVGAGI. CDR3 nucleotide sequence: TGTGCCAGCAGTTACTCGATAGGGGCAACTGAAGCTTTCTTT. It translates to CASSYSIGATEAFF.

The V call is TRBV9, the J call TRBJ2-1; perhaps TRBD2 as D (5 bases). The CDR3 covers 12 residues. From germline, CDR1 is SGDLS and CDR2 YYNGEE. Trimming removed 4 bases at V and 9 bases at J, with 11 bases between. The CDR3 DNA sequence: TGTGCCAGCAGCCTCGAGGGTATTGAGCAGTTCTTC. It is translated as CASSLEGIEQFF.

This chain links TRBV23-1 with TRBJ1-2; tentative D call: TRBD1 (5 bases). TRBV23-1 is annotated as an ORF whose role is uncertain. CDR3 length equals 13 residues. Between the trimmed V and J ends, which lost 6 bases and 4 bases, there was a span of 12 bases. The CDR3 sequence is CASSVRVLYGYTF. DNA for the CDR3: TGCGCCAGCAGCGTCAGGGTCCTCTATGGCTACACCTTC.

The chain couples TRBV7-9 to TRBJ2-5, with unresolved D. Looked up from germline, CDR1 is SEHNR and CDR2 is FQNEAQ (reference sequence). This CDR3 comprises 13 residues. Trimming removed 3 bases from V and 2 bases from J, with 7 bases in between. CDR3 coding DNA: TGTGCCAGCAGCTTGCCTCCTCAAGAGACCCAGTACTTC. Protein: CASSLPPQETQYF.

The V and J genes are TRBV7-9 and TRBJ2-3; D not certain. V lost 5 bases to trimming and J lost 3 bases, with 15 bases between them. The CDR3 is made up of 15 amino acids. Looked up from germline, CDR1 is SEHNR and CDR2 is FQNEAQ (reference sequence). This CDR3 is CASSPLNLGTDTQYF. DNA for the CDR3: TGTGCCAGCAGCCCCCTAAACCTGGGAACAGATACGCAGTATTTT.

The chain is built from TRBV5-5 and TRBJ2-7; 7 bases fit TRBD1. The ends lost 4 bases at V and 9 bases at J; junction bases unmatched: 13. From germline, CDR1 is SGHKS and CDR2 YYEKEE (reference sequence). The CDR3 spans 14 residues. Here the CDR3 DNA reads TGTGCCAGCAGCCCTGACGAGGGGGCGCTTGGGCAGTACTTC. Translating it yields CASSPDEGALGQYF.

This chain joins TRBV23-1 and TRBJ1-2, with D perhaps TRBD1 (5 bases). TRBV23-1 qualifies as an ORF whose function is uncertain. The length of the CDR3 is 17 residues. Trimming shortened V by 0 bases and J by 4 bases, and 18 bases separated the two germline ends. CDR3 residues: CASSQSTGTLSSYGYTF. The CDR3 nucleotides read TGCGCCAGCAGTCAATCGACCGGGACTCTTTCCTCCTATGGCTACACCTTC.

V gene TRBV6-6 combines with J gene TRBJ1-1; a possible D gene is TRBD1 (5 bases). Looked up from germline, CDR1 is MNHNY and CDR2 is SVGAGI (reference sequence). CDR3 length: 15 residues. V lost 2 bases, J lost 2 bases, and 12 bases lay in between. The CDR3 DNA is TGTGCCAGCAGTTACCCGGAAGGGGACAACACTGAAGCTTTCTTT. Translation: CASSYPEGDNTEAFF.

In nucleotides, the CDR3 is TGTGCCAGCAGCTTGGCCTCGGGGACTAGTGAAAGACGGACCCAGTACTTC. Protein product: CASSLASGTSERRTQYF. The chain employs TRBV5-6 and TRBJ2-5; TRBD2 aligns across 8 bases. The CDR3 length is 17 residues. Trimming cost V 0 bases and J 7 bases; bases outside gene matches: 14. Per the germline V gene, CDR1 is SGHDT and CDR2 is YYEEEE.

The CDR3 DNA follows: TGTGCCAGCAGCCTAGGAGGGGCTATGTACCAAGAGACCCAGTACTTC. Protein sequence: CASSLGGAMYQETQYF. The rearrangement joins TRBV5-4 to TRBJ2-5; a weak D match, TRBD2 (6 bases). This CDR3 is built from 16 residues. Germline loops: CDR1 SGHNT, CDR2 YYREEE (reference sequence). V lost 4 bases to trimming and J lost 0 bases, with 16 bases between them.

V usage is TRBV6-1 and J usage is TRBJ2-5; 8 nucleotides align to TRBD2. The length of the CDR3 is 14 residues. The V and J ends lost 1 base and 5 bases, in that order; junction bases with no gene match: 3. Germline V CDR1 and CDR2: MNHNS, SASEGT. The DNA for the CDR3 is TGTGCCAGCAGTGAAGTTAAGCGGGGGGAGACCCAGTACTTC. It encodes CASSEVKRGETQYF.

The chain has TRBV5-1 and TRBJ1-1; perhaps TRBD1 as D (5 bases). This CDR3 spans 18 amino acids. V lost 4 bases to trimming and J lost 1 base, with 23 bases between them. Per the germline V gene, CDR1 is SGHRS and CDR2 is YFSETQ. CDR3 sequence: CASSRTDWDRPPNTEAFF. CDR3 sequence (DNA): TGCGCCAGCAGCCGGACGGATTGGGACCGACCCCCGAACACTGAAGCTTTCTTT.

About this clone: The same CDR3 arises from other DNA sequences in this sample as well. This rearrangement joins TRBV28 to TRBJ2-7; either TRBD1 or TRBD2 may fit D (5 bases each). Trimming left V 2 bases short and J 4 bases short, with 6 bases between. CDR1 MDHEN and CDR2 SYDVKM come from the germline V gene. The CDR3 is 12 residues long. The DNA for the CDR3 is TGTGCCAGCAGTTTAGGGGGTTACGAGCAGTACTTC. Amino acid sequence: CASSLGGYEQYF. The whole variable domain, remainder taken from reference TRBV28 and TRBJ2-7, is DVKVTQSSRYLVKRTGEKVFLECVQDMDHENMFWYRQDPGLGLRLIYFSYDVKMKEKGDIPEGYSVSREKKERFSLILESASTNQTSMYLCASSLGGYEQYFGPGTRLTVT.

CDR3 DNA: TGCGCCAGCAGCTTGCAGGACAATGAGCAGTTCTTC. Translation gives CASSLQDNEQFF. This rearrangement joins TRBV5-1 to TRBJ2-1; unclear D gene. V lost 1 base to trimming and J lost 5 bases, with 4 bases between them. The CDR3 covers 12 residues. Germline lookup yields CDR1 SGHRS and CDR2 YFSETQ.

This clone was seen a handful of times. The chain recombines TRBV30 with TRBJ2-7; TRBD1 matches 8 bases. The CDR3 consists of 13 residues. V lost 5 bases to trimming and J lost 0 bases; unmatched junction nucleotides: 3. Germline CDR1 is GTSNPN and CDR2 is SVGIG (reference sequence). The DNA of the CDR3 is TGTGCCTGGGGTACAGGGGGCTCCTACGAGCAGTACTTC. Translated, it gives CAWGTGGSYEQYF. The full variable domain, rest sourced from reference TRBV30 and TRBJ2-7, is SQTIHQWPATLVQPVGSPLSLECTVEGTSNPNLYWYRQAAGRGLQLLFYSVGIGQISSEVPQNLSASRPQDRQFILSSKKLLLSDSGFYLCAWGTGGSYEQYFGPGTRLTVT.

The chain is built from TRBV7-6 and TRBJ2-1; TRBD2 matches 8 bases. The CDR3 extends over 15 amino acids. V lost 4 bases to trimming and J lost 5 bases; unmatched junction nucleotides: 7. CDR1 and CDR2 from the germline V gene are SGHVS and FNYEAQ. The chain's CDR3 is CASSSQTSDNNEQFF. DNA for the CDR3: TGTGCCAGCAGCTCGCAGACTAGCGATAACAATGAGCAGTTCTTC. Combining the CDR3 with reference TRBV7-6 and TRBJ2-1 gives the whole variable domain GAGVSQSPRYKVTKRGQDVALRCDPISGHVSLYWYRQALGQGPEFLTYFNYEAQQDKSGLPNDRFSAERPEGSISTLTIQRTEQRDSAMYRCASSSQTSDNNEQFFGPGTRLTVL.

This clone was observed once. This chain uses TRBV27 with TRBJ2-7; 10 bases are shared with TRBD1. The CDR3 is 16 residues long. Per the germline V gene, CDR1 is MNHEY and CDR2 is SMNVEV (reference sequence). Germline trimming cut 8 bases from V and 5 bases from J; bases unmatched to any gene: 15. CDR3 sequence reads: CASLHPGTGDHHEQYF. CDR3 nucleotides: TGTGCCAGCCTCCATCCCGGGACAGGGGATCACCACGAGCAGTACTTC.

This clone appeared once. The chain has TRBV25-1 and TRBJ2-1; D is unclear. V lost 6 bases, J lost 6 bases, and 15 bases lay in between. The length of the CDR3 is 14 residues. Germline values: CDR1 MGHDK, CDR2 SYGVNS. DNA of the CDR3: TGTGCCAGCAGGGGCCGGACCGTGCCCAATGAGCAGTTCTTC. It codes for CASRGRTVPNEQFF. Full variable domain (rest looked up from reference TRBV25-1 and TRBJ2-1): EADIYQTPRYLVIGTGKKITLECSQTMGHDKMYWYQQDPGMELHLIHYSYGVNSTEKGDLSSESTVSRIRTEHFPLTLESARPSHTSQYLCASRGRTVPNEQFFGPGTRLTVL.

The chain joins TRBV7-3 to TRBJ2-1, with 10 nucleotides matching TRBD2. CDR3 length equals 17 residues. Trimming cost V 4 bases and J 0 bases; bases outside gene matches: 6. Germline V gene sequence: CDR1 SGHTA, CDR2 FQGTGA. The CDR3 DNA reads TGTGCCAGCAGCTCCTATAGCGGGAGGAGCTCCTACAATGAGCAGTTCTTC. It translates to CASSSYSGRSSYNEQFF.

J is TRBJ2-7 and V is TRBV6-1; 7 bases are a match to TRBD1. CDR3 length equals 13 residues. Germline-derived CDR1 and CDR2 are MNHNS and SASEGT. V lost 8 bases and J lost 4; bases outside the gene matches: 8. CDR3 nucleotide sequence: TGTGCCAGCCTCAAAAACAGGGGATACGAGCAGTACTTC. This sequence encodes CASLKNRGYEQYF.

The sample holds a few counts of this clone. V gene TRBV5-4 combines with J gene TRBJ2-1, with 11 bases fitting TRBD1. Germline CDR1 reads SGHNT; CDR2 reads YYREEE (reference sequence). The V and J ends lost 3 bases and 7 bases, in that order; junction bases with no gene match: 9. The CDR3 sequence is 16 residues long. The CDR3, as DNA: TGTGCCAGCAGCTCAAAGGACAGGGGGCCTCGGAATGAGCAGTTCTTC. Translating it yields CASSSKDRGPRNEQFF. The full variable domain, its missing parts supplied by reference TRBV5-4 and TRBJ2-1, is ETGVTQSPTHLIKTRGQQVTLRCSSQSGHNTVSWYQQALGQGPQFIFQYYREEENGRGNFPPRFSGLQFPNYSSELNVNALELDDSALYLCASSSKDRGPRNEQFFGPGTRLTVL.

This sequence joins TRBV19 and TRBJ1-6; D might be TRBD1 (6 bases). The V and J ends lost 9 bases and 5 bases respectively, with 17 bases between them. Germline loops: CDR1 LNHDA, CDR2 SQIVND (reference sequence). CDR3 length: 15 amino acids. CDR3 nucleotide sequence: TGTGCCAGCACGGGGGGCTCGGCCCATAATTCACCCCTCCACTTT. Protein product: CASTGGSAHNSPLHF.

This chain connects TRBV7-6 to TRBJ1-1; possible D gene TRBD1, 6 bases. The ends were cut back, 4 bases at V and 1 base at J, with 16 bases in the middle. Germline values: CDR1 SGHVS, CDR2 FNYEAQ. The CDR3 has 16 amino acids. The CDR3 region is CASSSTRGGPNTEAFF. The CDR3 region has the DNA TGTGCCAGCAGCTCAACCAGGGGAGGCCCGAACACTGAAGCTTTCTTT.

This sequence joins TRBV5-8 and TRBJ2-3; D is perhaps TRBD2 (7 bases). The CDR3 totals 15 residues. CDR1 and CDR2 from the germline V gene are SGHTS and YDEGEE. Trimming took off 0 bases at V and 11 bases at J, with 19 bases between the two ends. CDR3: CASSLASGGARGQYF. Written as DNA, the CDR3 is TGTGCCAGCAGCTTGGCCAGTGGGGGGGCCCGTGGGCAGTATTTT.